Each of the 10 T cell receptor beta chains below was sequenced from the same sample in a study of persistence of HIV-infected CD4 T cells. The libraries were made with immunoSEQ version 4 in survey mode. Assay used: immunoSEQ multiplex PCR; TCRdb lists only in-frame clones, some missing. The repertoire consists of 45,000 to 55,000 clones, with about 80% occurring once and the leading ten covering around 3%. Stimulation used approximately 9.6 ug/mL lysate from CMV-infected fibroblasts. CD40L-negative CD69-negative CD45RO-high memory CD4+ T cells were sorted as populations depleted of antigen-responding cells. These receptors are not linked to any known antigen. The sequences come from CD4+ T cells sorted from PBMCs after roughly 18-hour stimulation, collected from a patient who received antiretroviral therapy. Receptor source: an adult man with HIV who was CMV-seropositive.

CDR3 sequence reads: CASSLGTSGDTQYF. Here the CDR3 DNA reads TGCGCCAGCAGCTTGGGGACTAGCGGAGATACGCAGTATTTT. This chain joins TRBV5-1 and TRBJ2-3; 10 bases agree with TRBD2. The trim removed 0 bases at V and 5 bases at J, leaving 0 bases unmatched. This CDR3 has 14 amino acids. Germline V gene sequence: CDR1 SGHRS, CDR2 YFSETQ.

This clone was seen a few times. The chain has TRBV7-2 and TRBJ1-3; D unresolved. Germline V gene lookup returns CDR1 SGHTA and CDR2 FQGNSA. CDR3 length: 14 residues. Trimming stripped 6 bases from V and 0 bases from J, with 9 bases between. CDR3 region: CASSFGVSGNTIYF. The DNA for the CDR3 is TGTGCCAGCAGTTTTGGAGTCTCTGGAAACACCATATATTTT.

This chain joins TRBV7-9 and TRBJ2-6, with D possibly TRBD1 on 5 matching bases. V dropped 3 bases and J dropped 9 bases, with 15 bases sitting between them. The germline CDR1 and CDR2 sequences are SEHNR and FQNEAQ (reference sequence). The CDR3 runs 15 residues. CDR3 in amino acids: CASSLGRVVGNVLTF. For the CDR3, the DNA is TGTGCCAGCAGCTTGGGCAGGGTGGTGGGCAACGTCCTGACTTTC.

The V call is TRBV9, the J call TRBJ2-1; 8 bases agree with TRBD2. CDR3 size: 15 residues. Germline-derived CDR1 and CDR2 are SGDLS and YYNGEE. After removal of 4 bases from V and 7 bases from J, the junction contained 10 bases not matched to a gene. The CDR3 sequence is CASSPRAQRENEQFF. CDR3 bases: TGTGCCAGCAGCCCCCGGGCGCAGCGGGAGAATGAGCAGTTCTTC.

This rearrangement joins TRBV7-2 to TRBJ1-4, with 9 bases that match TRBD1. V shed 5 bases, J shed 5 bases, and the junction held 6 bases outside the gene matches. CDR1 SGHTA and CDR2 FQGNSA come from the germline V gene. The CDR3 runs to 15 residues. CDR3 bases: TGTGCCAGCAGCCCATCCGGGACAGGGAATGAAAAACTGTTTTTT. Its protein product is CASSPSGTGNEKLFF.

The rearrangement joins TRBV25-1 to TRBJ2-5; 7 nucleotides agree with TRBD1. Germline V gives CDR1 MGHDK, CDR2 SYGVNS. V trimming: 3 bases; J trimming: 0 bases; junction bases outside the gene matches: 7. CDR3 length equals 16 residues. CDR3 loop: CASSEGLGQYQETQYF. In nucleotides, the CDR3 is TGTGCCAGCAGTGAGGGTTTGGGACAGTACCAAGAGACCCAGTACTTC.

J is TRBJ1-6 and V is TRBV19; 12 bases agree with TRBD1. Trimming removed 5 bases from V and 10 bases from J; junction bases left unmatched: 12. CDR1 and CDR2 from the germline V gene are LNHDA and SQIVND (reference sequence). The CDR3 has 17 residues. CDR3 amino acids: CASSLGQGAGSRSPLHF. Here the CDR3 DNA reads TGTGCCAGTAGTCTGGGACAGGGGGCCGGGTCGCGGTCACCCCTCCACTTT.

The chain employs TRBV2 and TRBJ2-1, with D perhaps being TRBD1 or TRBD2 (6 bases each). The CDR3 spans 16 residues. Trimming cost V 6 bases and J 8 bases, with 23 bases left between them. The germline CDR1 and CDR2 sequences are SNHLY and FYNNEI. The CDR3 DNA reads TGTGCCAGCAGCCTGGAGGGGGGCTGGCTAGGGGATGAGCAGTTCTTC. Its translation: CASSLEGGWLGDEQFF.

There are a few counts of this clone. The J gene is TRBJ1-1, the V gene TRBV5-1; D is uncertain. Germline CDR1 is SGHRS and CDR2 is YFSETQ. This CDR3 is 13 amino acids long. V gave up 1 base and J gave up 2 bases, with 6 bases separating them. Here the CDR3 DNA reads TGCGCCAGCAGCTTGAACATAAACACTGAAGCTTTCTTT. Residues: CASSLNINTEAFF.

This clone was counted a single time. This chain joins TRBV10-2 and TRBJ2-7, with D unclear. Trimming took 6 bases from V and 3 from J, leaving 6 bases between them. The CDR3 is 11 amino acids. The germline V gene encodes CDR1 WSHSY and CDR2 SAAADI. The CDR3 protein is CASRENYEQYF. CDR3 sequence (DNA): TGCGCCAGCAGAGAGAACTACGAGCAGTACTTC.